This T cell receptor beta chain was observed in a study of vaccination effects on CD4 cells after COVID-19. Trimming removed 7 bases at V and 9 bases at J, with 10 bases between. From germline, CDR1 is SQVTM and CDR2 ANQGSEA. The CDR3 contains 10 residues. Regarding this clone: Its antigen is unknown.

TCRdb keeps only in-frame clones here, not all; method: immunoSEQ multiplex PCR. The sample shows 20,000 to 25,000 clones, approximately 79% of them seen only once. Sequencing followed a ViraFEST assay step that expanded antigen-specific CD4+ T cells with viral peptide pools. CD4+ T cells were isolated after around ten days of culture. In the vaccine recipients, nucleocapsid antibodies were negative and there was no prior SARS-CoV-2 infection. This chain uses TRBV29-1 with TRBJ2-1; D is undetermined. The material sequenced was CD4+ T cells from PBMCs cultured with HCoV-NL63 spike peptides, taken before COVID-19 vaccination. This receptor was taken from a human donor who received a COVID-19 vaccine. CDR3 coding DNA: TGCAGCGCCGGCTATGGTGAGCAGTTCTTC. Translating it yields CSAGYGEQFF.